The source of this T cell receptor (beta chain) is a study of shared clonotypes between healthy human individuals (dated by TCRdb to 2020 to 2021). Broadly, across the study: Three men and a couple of women, aged 18 to 49 years, made up the cohort. For each donor, CD4 naive and CD4 memory were each given three plates, CD8 naive was given two plates, and CD8 memory was given one plate. To estimate repertoire size and how much clonotype sharing occurs between individuals, the study deeply sequenced the blood TCR repertoires of about five healthy adults. Between about 0.9 and 8.9 billion PBMCs per donor were obtained by leukapheresis. To increase sequencing depth and limit assay-specific biases, TCR repertoire library preparation and sequencing were carried out by different laboratories using diverse techniques.

Using the deep immunoSEQ assay, TCR CDR3 regions were amplified from genomic DNA by multiplex PCR. Extracted genomic DNA from each cell subset was distributed evenly across all wells of several immunoSEQ 96-well plates, and each plate was treated as a replicate. Each replicate PCR for sorted subsets received approximately 200 ng genomic DNA, equal to about 30,000 T cell genomes. Purified libraries were quantified with a Qubit 3.0 fluorometer, sized on a Bioanalyzer 2100, and re-quantified with the KAPA Library Quantification kit. Every immunoSEQ 96-well plate was sequenced on a dedicated single-read 150-cycle Illumina NextSeq 550 flow cell. Processing in the source paper ran as follows. Because the immunoSEQ output held only junctional sequences and lacked quality scores, the filtering could not match the filtering applied to full-length reads. To assign V/J genes and CDR3, sequences were annotated using PyIR, a Python wrapper for IgBLAST v1.9, with IMGT germline references. Reads with weak V/J assignments (E-value above 1e-6), missing CDR3, stop codons, out-of-frame junctions, or ambiguous translated residues were removed. A V3J clonotype was defined by an identical inferred V gene, J gene, and CDR3 amino acid sequence. Percentage overlap between repertoires was computed as shared unique clonotypes divided by the size of the smaller repertoire. Repertoire richness was assessed with RTK rarefaction, the Chao1 estimator, and Recon v2.1 estimates of unobserved clonotypes. Generation probabilities for all TCRbeta clonotypes obtained by the gDNA method from a handful of donors were computed using OLGA. TCRdb retrieved this table from immuneACCESS and kept in-frame rearrangements only. Not all clones are present; in checked studies, unresolved V genes account for under half, and no reason is known for the remainder. V and J calls and clone size follow that table, whereas D and trimming were derived from the DNA. This sample holds about a million clones; about 80% were observed only once. The leading ten clones occupy 1.4% of the sample.

Donors were healthy HIV-negative adults with no recently reported acute infections or vaccinations. All donors were Caucasian adults living in Nashville, Tennessee, USA. CD4+ T cells were enriched through magnetic negative selection, after which naive cells were positively selected on CD45RA and the remaining negative fraction served as the memory subset. Blood was collected by leukapheresis, and PBMCs were isolated by Ficoll-Histopaque density gradient centrifugation and then cryopreserved in liquid nitrogen vapor phase. Analytical flow cytometry was used to check the purity and quantity of every magnetically sorted T cell population. Each sorted fraction had its genomic DNA isolated and then quantified by UV absorbance on a Nanodrop 2000c. From cysteine to phenylalanine, the CDR3 is 11 amino acids long. Only the CDR3 part of the read is kept: 33 bases, read in frame from the first base. The V end loses 6 bases and the J end loses 5 bases, and a stretch of 8 bases separates them. CDR1 is given as DFQATT and CDR2 as SNEGSKA, both from the germline V gene (reference sequence).

In regard to this clone: Its antigen is still unknown. Base-call qualities are not available, and no considerably larger clone is one nucleotide away.

The investigation overall reported the following: Because the study included only a small number of donors, the genetic and exposure-history diversity represented was limited. Estimated clonotype richness was generally larger for naive than for memory subsets. Even with the large sequencing depth, rarefaction of the sorted-subset datasets indicated that sequencing was incomplete. Higher generation probabilities were observed for clonotypes shared by all four sorted-subset donors than for non-shared clonotypes. Sampling was restricted to blood, and TCR repertoires in tissues likely differ from the TCR repertoires found in blood. Across several donors, around 5% of naive CD4, around 3.3% of naive CD8, about 2.3% of memory CD4, and under 0.45% of memory CD8 clonotypes were shared. Pairwise subsampling led to the expectation that sequencing depth would affect the degree of clonotype sharing among donors.

Sequences were obtained from memory CD4+ T cells sorted from blood. What the cell subset or site label conveys for this sample: CD45RA-negative fraction. The receptor was isolated from a man younger than 30 in good health. The chain links TRBV20-1 with TRBJ1-3, with the D segment identity uncertain. The CDR3 in this case is CSATARNTIYF. The sequence in DNA is TGCAGTGCAACGGCACGAAACACCATATATTTT.